What follows are 22 T cell receptor beta chains derived from one specimen sequenced in a study of cytomegalovirus exposure and HLA in healthy donors (dated by TCRdb to about 2017). The library relied on the immunoSEQ multiplex PCR assay. For the multiplex PCR, a mixture combining 60 forward primers for TCR Vbeta segments and 13 reverse primers for TCR Jbeta segments was used. Drawn from immuneACCESS, this table holds only the in-frame rearrangements with V and J called that TCRdb kept. Clones are partly lost; checked studies trace under half to an unresolved V gene and leave the rest unexplained. For this sample there are over 150,000 clones; 80% appear just once. The ten largest clones capture about 4.7% of the sample. The specimen was PBMCs. The receptors come from a young man in good health and CMV-seronegative.

The chain joins TRBV9 to TRBJ2-3; 11 nucleotides align to TRBD2. The CDR3 is 18 amino acids. V was pared by 4 bases and J by 3 bases, with 13 bases of the junction left unmatched. From germline, CDR1 is SGDLS and CDR2 YYNGEE. CDR3 protein: CASSFREGTSGPTDTQYF. Here the CDR3 DNA reads TGTGCCAGCAGCTTTAGGGAGGGGACTAGCGGACCAACAGATACGCAGTATTTT.

V is TRBV7-6 and J is TRBJ2-5; 9 positions match TRBD1. Unmatched junction bases numbered 13, after V lost 4 bases and J lost 4 bases. The CDR3 has 17 residues. Germline CDR1 is SGHVS and CDR2 is FNYEAQ. DNA of the CDR3: TGTGCCAGCAGCTCCTTAGAACCCGGACAGGGGAGAGAGACCCAGTACTTC. Translation: CASSSLEPGQGRETQYF. Drawing the rest from reference TRBV7-6 and TRBJ2-5, the complete variable domain is GAGVSQSPRYKVTKRGQDVALRCDPISGHVSLYWYRQALGQGPEFLTYFNYEAQQDKSGLPNDRFSAERPEGSISTLTIQRTEQRDSAMYRCASSSLEPGQGRETQYFGPGTRLLVL.

This chain connects TRBV5-1 to TRBJ2-2; 9 bases are shared with TRBD1. The CDR3 is made up of 16 amino acids. The V segment lost 2 bases and the J segment 7 bases; nucleotides outside the gene matches: 9. In germline, CDR1 is SGHRS, CDR2 YFSETQ. CDR3 amino acids: CASSFGQGKIGGELFF. CDR3 bases: TGCGCCAGCAGCTTCGGACAGGGGAAGATCGGCGGGGAGCTGTTTTTT.

This clone was observed a handful of times. The chain employs TRBV6-1 and TRBJ1-1; D may be TRBD1 (6 bases). Germline assignment: CDR1 MNHNS and CDR2 SASEGT. CDR3 length equals 13 residues. V was trimmed by 4 bases and J by 8 bases, leaving 14 bases between them. The CDR3 reads CASSGSLDREAFF. CDR3 coding DNA: TGTGCCAGCAGTGGAAGTTTAGACAGGGAAGCTTTCTTT.

This chain uses TRBV19 with TRBJ2-1; 7 nucleotides align to TRBD2. The CDR3 contains 13 residues. V was pared by 7 bases and J by 8 bases, with 8 bases of the junction left unmatched. Germline CDR1 reads LNHDA; CDR2 reads SQIVND (reference sequence). For the CDR3, the DNA is TGTGCCAGTATTGAGCGGGATAGAGATGAGCAGTTCTTC. The encoded protein is CASIERDRDEQFF.

Only a few counts were recorded for this clone. This chain connects TRBV29-1 to TRBJ1-5, with D perhaps matching TRBD1 (5 bases). The CDR3 runs 14 residues. Trimming removed 4 bases from V and 2 bases from J, with 12 bases in between. Germline lookup yields CDR1 SQVTM and CDR2 ANQGSEA. CDR3 nucleotide sequence: TGCAGCGTTGCTCAAGGGGTTGGCAATCAGCCCCAGCATTTT. This sequence encodes CSVAQGVGNQPQHF.

V gene TRBV20-1 combines with J gene TRBJ2-7; the D gene is possibly TRBD2 (5 bases). Germline CDR1 reads DFQATT; CDR2 reads SNEGSKA (reference sequence). Trimming pared 6 bases from V and 7 bases from J, leaving 13 bases between. The CDR3 length is 11 residues. This chain's CDR3 is CSALGSGEQYF. CDR3 nucleotides: TGCAGTGCCCTAGGGTCGGGGGAGCAGTACTTC.

The rearrangement links TRBV28 to TRBJ1-1; perhaps TRBD1 as D (5 bases). The V end lost 6 bases, the J end lost 3 bases, and 17 bases lay between the germline ends. This CDR3 region has 15 residues. Germline-derived CDR1 and CDR2 are MDHEN and SYDVKM. The CDR3 sequence: CASRGGLRTDTEAFF. For the CDR3, the DNA is TGTGCCAGCAGGGGGGGACTACGAACGGACACTGAAGCTTTCTTT.

This clone was picked up one time. The chain uses TRBV7-9 and TRBJ1-1; D is unclear. CDR1 is SEHNR and CDR2 is FQNEAQ in the germline V gene (reference sequence). The CDR3 loop spans 11 amino acids. Trimming took off 8 bases at V and 1 base at J, with 5 bases between the two ends. CDR3 region: CASAGNTEAFF. The CDR3 coding sequence is TGTGCCAGCGCAGGGAACACTGAAGCTTTCTTT. The full variable domain, with the rest looked up from reference TRBV7-9 and TRBJ1-1, is DTGVSQNPRHKITKRGQNVTFRCDPISEHNRLYWYRQTLGQGPEFLTYFQNEAQLEKSRLLSDRFSAERPKGSFSTLEIQRTEQGDSAMYLCASAGNTEAFFGQGTRLTVV.

The V and J genes are TRBV28 and TRBJ1-5; 9 bases map to TRBD1. V was clipped by 6 bases and J by 5 bases; unmatched bases: 2. CDR1 and CDR2 from the germline V gene are MDHEN and SYDVKM. CDR3 length: 13 amino acids. The CDR3 sequence is CASRQGADQPQHF. DNA of the CDR3: TGTGCCAGCAGACAGGGGGCTGATCAGCCCCAGCATTTT.

This chain joins TRBV19 and TRBJ2-1, with D tentatively TRBD2 (7 bases). The germline V gene has CDR1 LNHDA and CDR2 SQIVND (reference sequence). Trimming took off 3 bases at V and 9 bases at J, with 24 bases between the two ends. CDR3 size: 17 residues. CDR3 amino acids: CASSIPGGLHLVPEQFF. Here the CDR3 DNA reads TGTGCCAGTAGTATCCCGGGGGGCCTCCATCTCGTCCCTGAGCAGTTCTTC. Filled out from reference TRBV19 and TRBJ2-1, the complete variable domain reads DGGITQSPKYLFRKEGQNVTLSCEQNLNHDAMYWYRQDPGQGLRLIYYSQIVNDFQKGDIAEGYSVSREKKESFPLTVTSAQKNPTAFYLCASSIPGGLHLVPEQFFGPGTRLTVL.

This chain connects TRBV29-1 to TRBJ2-2; weak D call: TRBD2 (6 bases). V shed 5 bases and J shed 4 bases, with 14 bases lying between them. CDR1 and CDR2 from the germline V gene are SQVTM and ANQGSEA. The CDR3 covers 14 residues. The chain's CDR3 is CSVSGRYGTGELFF. CDR3 nucleotides: TGCAGCGTTTCCGGGAGATACGGCACCGGGGAGCTGTTTTTT.

The CDR3 DNA reads as TGCAGCGTTGGGAGACAGTTGAACACTGAAGCTTTCTTT. Amino acids: CSVGRQLNTEAFF. This chain uses TRBV29-1 with TRBJ1-1, with D perhaps TRBD1 (5 bases). This CDR3 is built from 13 residues. V was clipped by 4 bases and J by 0 bases, with 9 bases between them. Germline V CDR1 and CDR2: SQVTM, ANQGSEA. Full variable domain (rest looked up from reference TRBV29-1 and TRBJ1-1): SAVISQKPSRDICQRGTSLTIQCQVDSQVTMMFWYRQQPGQSLTLIATANQGSEATYESGFVIDKFPISRPNLTFSTLTVSNMSPEDSSIYLCSVGRQLNTEAFFGQGTRLTVV.

This clone was observed once. The chain combines TRBV6-5 with TRBJ2-5; D possibly corresponds to TRBD1 (5 bases). Germline V gene data show CDR1 as MNHEY and CDR2 as SVGAGI. The CDR3 is made up of 15 amino acids. Trimming left V 0 bases short and J 4 bases short, with 12 bases between. The CDR3 loop reads CASSYSFAGRETQYF. As DNA, the CDR3 is TGTGCCAGCAGTTACTCATTCGCAGGGCGAGAGACCCAGTACTTC.

The V gene is TRBV7-2, the J gene TRBJ1-1, with no clear D. Germline assignment: CDR1 SGHTA and CDR2 FQGNSA. Trimming shortened V by 3 bases and J by 8 bases, and 10 bases separated the two germline ends. The CDR3 has 12 residues. The DNA for the CDR3 is TGTGCCAGCAGCTTCACGGGGATGGAAGCTTTCTTT. The encoded protein is CASSFTGMEAFF.

The chain combines TRBV9 with TRBJ2-3, with 7 bases aligning to TRBD2. The CDR3 totals 14 residues. Germline assignment: CDR1 SGDLS and CDR2 YYNGEE. Trimming cost V 3 bases and J 6 bases; bases outside gene matches: 7. CDR3 DNA: TGTGCCAGCAGCGCGCGGCGGGGGTCGGATACGCAGTATTTT. The encoded protein is CASSARRGSDTQYF.

The chain joins TRBV5-1 to TRBJ2-7; 7 nucleotides align to TRBD1. CDR1 is SGHRS, CDR2 YFSETQ, per germline. The trim removed 2 bases at V and 5 bases at J, leaving 13 bases unmatched. The CDR3 is 16 residues long. The CDR3 nucleotides are TGCGCCAGCAGCTTAACAGGGGAAGGGGGCCTCAACGAGCAGTACTTC. Translation gives CASSLTGEGGLNEQYF.

This chain joins TRBV6-1 and TRBJ2-5; 9 bases are shared with TRBD1. The CDR3 is made up of 16 amino acids. Trimming at V came to 2 bases and at J to 0 bases, leaving 4 bases not matched to a gene. Germline-derived CDR1 and CDR2 are MNHNS and SASEGT. Here the CDR3 reads CASSERTGDYQETQYF. CDR3 DNA sequence: TGTGCCAGCAGTGAAAGGACAGGGGATTACCAAGAGACCCAGTACTTC.

This clone has just one count. The chain links TRBV28 to TRBJ2-7, with a weak D call TRBD2 (5 bases). In germline, CDR1 is MDHEN, CDR2 SYDVKM. The CDR3 sequence is 12 residues long. V gave up 3 bases and J gave up 4 bases, with 7 bases separating them. For the CDR3, the DNA is TGTGCCAGCAGTTTGACGGGATACGAGCAGTACTTC. This encodes CASSLTGYEQYF.

As regards this clone: The sample carries other DNA sequences with the same CDR3. The CDR3 loop is CASSLSGSGEQFF. For the CDR3, the DNA is TGTGCCAGCAGTTTATCTGGGTCAGGTGAGCAGTTCTTC. This sequence joins TRBV27 and TRBJ2-1; no clear D. V lost 0 bases and J 9 bases, leaving 9 bases between the germline ends. CDR1 is MNHEY and CDR2 is SMNVEV in the germline V gene (reference sequence). The CDR3 length is 13 residues.

This chain links TRBV7-3 with TRBJ2-3; TRBD1 might be the D (6 bases). V was shortened by 2 bases and J by 7 bases, with 16 bases between the two germline ends. The CDR3 totals 15 residues. Germline V gene sequence: CDR1 SGHTA, CDR2 FQGTGA. The DNA for the CDR3 is TGTGCCAGCAGCTTATTAACCGGGACAACCAATACGCAGTATTTT. Translation gives CASSLLTGTTNTQYF.

As concerns this clone: At one of its ends the junction is not consistent with the germline gene, which may arise from a read error. The CDR3 coding sequence is TGTGCCAGCAGCTTAGCGGGCAACAAGGAGCAGTTCTTC. It specifies CASSLAGNKEQFF. The chain has TRBV7-7 and TRBJ2-1; no clear D. CDR3 length: 13 amino acids. Germline V gene data show CDR1 as SSHAT and CDR2 as FNYEAQ (reference sequence).